This is a list of T cell receptor beta chains from one sample in a study of identical twins. Via MiXCR, TCRdb re-called the 5' RACE reads, giving one row per CDR3 protein. The profile shows 510,000 or so distinct CDR3 sequences, over 12% of them singletons. These data also formed part of another study, on yellow fever vaccine responses in identical twins.

Source material: CD4+ T cells sorted from blood. Every receptor here comes from a woman aged 18-29 years in good health. Each CDR3 is given with its conserved first and last residue.

V gene: TRBV20-1; CDR3 length: 15; CDR3 protein: CSAPSFQGLYNEQFF
V gene: TRBV24-1; CDR3 length: 15; CDR3 protein: CATSDVGLAEETQYF
V gene: TRBV15; CDR3 length: 15; CDR3 protein: CATSRVDSISNEQFF
V gene: TRBV12-3/TRBV12-4; CDR3 length: 14; CDR3 protein: CASSGEGTLVPLHF
V gene: TRBV5-1; CDR3 length: 17; CDR3 protein: CASSKPGTSGGTDTQYF
V gene: TRBV6-1; CDR3 length: 14; CDR3 protein: CASTRGVSEETQYF
V gene: TRBV5-1; CDR3 length: 13; CDR3 protein: CASREGQAETQYF
V gene: TRBV7-6; CDR3 length: 14; CDR3 protein: CASSLVGGSDTQYF
V gene: TRBV7-2; CDR3 length: 16; CDR3 protein: CASSLVGQSFTGELFF
V gene: TRBV12-3/TRBV12-4; CDR3 length: 17; CDR3 protein: CASRGRGAGVSYNEQFF
V gene: TRBV10-3; CDR3 length: 14; CDR3 protein: CAISRAQGGSEQYF
V gene: TRBV12-3/TRBV12-4; CDR3 length: 15; CDR3 protein: CASKDRMGPNTEAFF
V gene: TRBV20-1; CDR3 length: 14; CDR3 protein: CSAGTSGITGELFF
V gene: TRBV5-1; CDR3 length: 17; CDR3 protein: CASSSGRMASGADTQYF
V gene: TRBV10-3; CDR3 length: 15; CDR3 protein: CAISAGSSGGYEQFF
V gene: TRBV7-6; CDR3 length: 18; CDR3 protein: CASSLEGGLATNYNEQFF
V gene: TRBV29-1; CDR3 length: 15; CDR3 protein: CSVDSQGAPGYGYTF
V gene: TRBV6-2/TRBV6-3; CDR3 length: 16; CDR3 protein: CASTPGLAGRQETQYF
V gene: TRBV18; CDR3 length: 16; CDR3 protein: CASSPIAGAVADTQYF
V gene: TRBV3-1; CDR3 length: 14; CDR3 protein: CASSQRLAGVEQYF
V gene: TRBV28; CDR3 length: 14; CDR3 protein: CASTQVGNNQPQHF
V gene: TRBV3-1; CDR3 length: 20; CDR3 protein: CASSRRGGSVSFGRTGELFF
V gene: TRBV24-1; CDR3 length: 14; CDR3 protein: CATSDYWTTDTQYF
V gene: TRBV14; CDR3 length: 17; CDR3 protein: CASSRAVSAQQNTEAFF
V gene: TRBV10-3; CDR3 length: 13; CDR3 protein: CAIRAGGPNEQFF
V gene: TRBV29-1; CDR3 length: 13; CDR3 protein: CSVFPTWRVGQYF
V gene: TRBV5-1; CDR3 length: 12; CDR3 protein: CASSLGPGQQFF
V gene: TRBV28; CDR3 length: 17; CDR3 protein: CASSSRQRGHRGNEQFF
V gene: TRBV5-1; CDR3 length: 14; CDR3 protein: CASSLDTVIYGYTF
V gene: TRBV19; CDR3 length: 15; CDR3 protein: CASSIPSTNTGELFF
V gene: TRBV12-3/TRBV12-4; CDR3 length: 15; CDR3 protein: CASNKGRGLSYEQYF
V gene: TRBV9; CDR3 length: 15; CDR3 protein: CASSVFSGISETQYF
V gene: TRBV24-1; CDR3 length: 15; CDR3 protein: CATSDSSDGANVLTF
V gene: TRBV18; CDR3 length: 12; CDR3 protein: CASSQDEYEQYF
V gene: TRBV6-5; CDR3 length: 18; CDR3 protein: CASSYSPSGTGGQETQYF
V gene: TRBV10-3; CDR3 length: 14; CDR3 protein: CAISESPGVETQYF
V gene: TRBV19; CDR3 length: 15; CDR3 protein: CASSIGQSLGSPLHF
V gene: TRBV5-8; CDR3 length: 15; CDR3 protein: CASSLELTGGGELFF
V gene: TRBV27; CDR3 length: 15; CDR3 protein: CASSLSTGVNTEAFF
V gene: TRBV20-1; CDR3 length: 15; CDR3 protein: CSARTQVGYNSPLHF
V gene: TRBV4-2; CDR3 length: 16; CDR3 protein: CASSQDPGAPAYEQYF
V gene: TRBV12-3/TRBV12-4; CDR3 length: 15; CDR3 protein: CASSLYGGGYPGYTF
V gene: TRBV7-6; CDR3 length: 13; CDR3 protein: CASSLGAAGGAFF